The rows below give T cell receptor beta chains drawn from one sample of a study of shared clonotypes between healthy human individuals. Measured with immunoSEQ multiplex PCR; TCRdb has only the in-frame clones, and not every one. The data hold approximately 980,000 clones, with around three quarters observed a single time. Sequencing was done on a sample of memory CD4+ T cells sorted from blood. The receptors were sampled from a man aged 18 to 30 in good health. Both conserved end residues are part of each CDR3. The order of the fields is clone size, D gene, J gene, V gene, CDR3 DNA, CDR3 protein. The D gene is left open where the match is weak. A row's size may be missing; if present it is once, few, many or a size class.

.	.	TRBJ1-4	TRBV19	TGTGCCAGTAGTAGTGCCGGGTCCCGAGAAAAACTGTTTTTT	CASSSAGSREKLFF
.	TRBD1	TRBJ1-2	TRBV5-6	TGTGCCAGCAGGAGCCCTCCGGGACAGGTTAACTATGGCTACACCTTC	CASRSPPGQVNYGYTF
.	.	TRBJ1-4	TRBV7-9	TGTGCCAGCAGCTTAGATGTAGGGGCAACTAATGAAAAACTGTTTTTT	CASSLDVGATNEKLFF
.	.	TRBJ2-7	TRBV5-4	TGTGCCAGCAGCTTAGATCCGACAGGCTACGAGCAGTACTTC	CASSLDPTGYEQYF
.	TRBD1	TRBJ1-4	TRBV7-9	TGTGCCAGCAGCCTTCAGGGGGCTGAGGGTGAAAAACTGTTTTTT	CASSLQGAEGEKLFF
.	TRBD2	TRBJ2-7	TRBV6-1	TGTGCCAGCAGTCTAGGACTAGCGGGGGGCTACGAGCAGTACTTC	CASSLGLAGGYEQYF
.	TRBD1	TRBJ1-1	TRBV28	TGTGCCAGCAGACCAACAGGGGGCTTTAACACTGAAGCTTTCTTT	CASRPTGGFNTEAFF
.	.	TRBJ1-2	TRBV29-1	TGCAGCGTCGACCAGGATGGCTACACCTTC	CSVDQDGYTF
.	TRBD1	TRBJ2-7	TRBV27	TGTGCCAGCAGTTTGGACAGGGGGCCCTACGAGCAGTACTTC	CASSLDRGPYEQYF
few	.	TRBJ2-7	TRBV4-1	TGCGCCAGCAGCCAAGGACGGAACTCCTACGAGCAGTACTTC	CASSQGRNSYEQYF
.	.	TRBJ2-1	TRBV5-4	TGTGCCAGCAGCTTGGGCGGGACCTCTTACAATGAGCAGTTCTTC	CASSLGGTSYNEQFF